The present T cell receptor beta chain was sequenced within a study of T cells expressing NK-cell markers. Study-level background: One of eight sequenced donors was HCMV-seronegative; the other seven were seropositive. Study-wide points: Expanded NKG2C+ T cell clones were not confirmed as HCMV-specific. The same clonotypes also predominated in the CD3+CD56-NKG2C+ fraction of a handful of donors.

Of note for this clonotype: Its antigen remains unknown.

Germline CDR1 SGHTA, CDR2 FQGNSA. This CDR3 comprises 14 residues. TCRdb reanalyzed the 5' RACE reads and collapses them to one entry per CDR3 protein, without DNA. The sample totals about 300,000 distinct CDR3 sequences. The sample taken for sequencing was blood T cells: a sorted CD56 or NKG2C T cell subset, CD4+ or CD8+ T cells, or bulk PBMC T cells (not recorded which). V gene TRBV7-2 combines with J gene TRBJ1-4; TCRdb names TRBD1, which stays unverified in the absence of DNA. The sequence was obtained from a woman between 18 and 70 years old in good health. The CDR3 region is CASSRTGANEKLFF.